These 21 T cell receptor beta chains were sequenced from one sample in a study of T cell responses to AZD1222 COVID-19 vaccine. Profiled with immunoSEQ multiplex PCR; TCRdb holds only in-frame clones, not every one. The sample has approximately 190,000 clones; just over 90% are singletons. The material was peripheral blood, obtained 28 days after the second dose of the MenACWY control vaccine. The receptors were gathered from an adult who received the MenACWY meningococcal vaccine as a control.

The chain combines TRBV6-4 with TRBJ2-2; D not certain. V dropped 4 bases and J dropped 2 bases, with 8 bases sitting between them. The CDR3 is made up of 14 amino acids. Germline-derived CDR1 and CDR2 are MRHNA and SNTAGT. CDR3 region: CASSVRLNTGELFF. In DNA, the CDR3 is TGTGCCAGCAGTGTACGGCTCAACACCGGGGAGCTGTTTTTT.

The chain carries TRBV7-5 and TRBJ2-1; no DNA check was done on the table's D call, TRBD2. TRBV7-5 is described as a pseudogene. The CDR3 loop spans 18 amino acids. CDR3 amino acids: CARSLDDPGLAYDNEQFF. In DNA form, the CDR3 reads TGTGCCAGAAGCTTAGATGATCCGGGACTAGCTTACGACAATGAGCAGTTCTTC.

A single count supports this clone. The rearrangement links TRBV30 to TRBJ1-2; 8 bases align to TRBD1. Per the germline V gene, CDR1 is GTSNPN and CDR2 is SVGIG (reference sequence). The CDR3 has 15 amino acids. V dropped 0 bases and J dropped 6; count of bases not matched to a gene: 9. The CDR3 bases are TGTGCCTGGAGTGTAGCTGCCAGGGGGCCACATGGCTACACCTTC. Protein product: CAWSVAARGPHGYTF.

This clone was seen just once. The J gene is TRBJ2-7, the V gene TRBV7-8, with 7 bases identical to TRBD2. The CDR3 totals 13 residues. The J segment lost 5 bases and the V segment lost 1 base, leaving 2 bases of the junction unmatched. CDR1 SGHVS and CDR2 FQNEAQ come from the germline V gene. CDR3: CASSLGGRDEQYF. CDR3 DNA sequence: TGTGCCAGCAGCTTAGGTGGGAGGGACGAGCAGTACTTC.

The chain is built from TRBV19 and TRBJ1-5; D gene uncertain. V was trimmed by 6 bases and J by 7 bases, leaving 10 bases between them. Germline V gene sequence: CDR1 LNHDA, CDR2 SQIVND (reference sequence). The CDR3 length is 12 residues. The CDR3 is CASRGISQPQHF. CDR3 DNA: TGTGCCAGTAGAGGGATATCCCAGCCCCAGCATTTT.

The chain couples TRBV18 to TRBJ1-1, with TRBD1 as a possible D gene (6 bases). The CDR3 is 14 residues long. V lost 3 bases and J lost 5, with 13 bases in between. Per germline, CDR1 KGHSH and CDR2 LQKENI. CDR3 coding DNA: TGTGCCAGCTCACCCACAGGGTTGAGGACTGAAGCTTTCTTT. Translated, it gives CASSPTGLRTEAFF.

This chain connects TRBV6-6 to TRBJ1-3; D is undetermined. The V end was cut by 6 bases, the J end by 0 bases, with 15 bases between. There are 16 residues in the CDR3. CDR1 is MNHNY, CDR2 SVGAGI, per germline (reference sequence). Here the CDR3 reads CASSLEGVSSGNTIYF. Here the CDR3 DNA reads TGTGCCAGCAGCCTGGAAGGCGTCAGCTCTGGAAACACCATATATTTT.

The J gene is TRBJ1-5, the V gene TRBV15, with TRBD1 identical over 7 bases. The J segment lost 5 bases and the V segment lost 0 bases, leaving 7 bases of the junction unmatched. The CDR3 consists of 16 residues. Germline CDR1 reads LNHNV; CDR2 reads YYDKDF (reference sequence). CDR3 region: CATSRDWSTGDQPQHF. CDR3 DNA sequence: TGTGCCACCAGCAGAGATTGGTCAACAGGGGATCAGCCCCAGCATTTT.

V and J are TRBV7-3 and TRBJ2-1, with a tentative D call TRBD2 (6 bases). With 5 bases removed from V and 9 bases from J, the gap between germline ends came to 14 bases. CDR3 length: 13 amino acids. Germline values: CDR1 SGHTA, CDR2 FQGTGA. The chain's CDR3 is CASSRTGEGEQFF. CDR3 DNA sequence: TGTGCCAGCAGCCGGACGGGAGAGGGTGAGCAGTTCTTC.

The V gene is TRBV7-2, the J gene TRBJ1-5; D gene unclear. The CDR3 runs 13 residues. CDR1 SGHTA and CDR2 FQGNSA come from the germline V gene. Between the trimmed V and J ends, which lost 0 bases and 5 bases, there was a span of 5 bases. The CDR3 protein is CASSLAGDQPQHF. CDR3 nucleotide sequence: TGTGCCAGCAGCTTAGCTGGGGATCAGCCCCAGCATTTT.

The V and J genes are TRBV7-2 and TRBJ2-7; the match to TRBD2 covers 9 bases. This CDR3 spans 14 amino acids. CDR1 is SGHTA, CDR2 FQGNSA, per germline. Trimming removed 1 base from V and 9 bases from J; junction bases left unmatched: 7. The CDR3 loop reads CASSLDSSGRWQYF. DNA for the CDR3: TGTGCCAGCAGCTTAGATAGTAGCGGGAGATGGCAGTACTTC.

Only one count was recorded for this clone. The chain links TRBV2 to TRBJ2-3, with 7 positions matching TRBD1. CDR1 SNHLY and CDR2 FYNNEI come from the germline V gene. The CDR3 spans 14 residues. J was trimmed by 4 bases and V by 5 bases; bases with no gene match: 6. The CDR3 DNA follows: TGTGCCAGCAGTAGAGACAGGGTTCCAGATACGCAGTATTTT. Amino acids: CASSRDRVPDTQYF.

The chain is built from TRBV7-3 and TRBJ2-1, with a weak D call TRBD2 (7 bases). Trimming shortened V by 4 bases and J by 8 bases, and 15 bases separated the two germline ends. CDR1 SGHTA and CDR2 FQGTGA come from the germline V gene. The CDR3 is 14 amino acids. CDR3: CASSSRGALDEQFF. DNA of the CDR3: TGTGCCAGCAGCTCCCGGGGGGCGCTGGATGAGCAGTTCTTC. The full variable domain, with the rest looked up from reference TRBV7-3 and TRBJ2-1, is GAGVSQTPSNKVTEKGKYVELRCDPISGHTALYWYRQSLGQGPEFLIYFQGTGAADDSGLPNDRFFAVRPEGSVSTLKIQRTERGDSAVYLCASSSRGALDEQFFGPGTRLTVL.

V and J are TRBV6-5 and TRBJ2-3; D possibly corresponds to TRBD1 (5 bases). V lost 10 bases to trimming and J lost 2 bases, with 13 bases between them. Germline V gene sequence: CDR1 MNHEY, CDR2 SVGAGI. The CDR3 runs 13 residues. The CDR3 sequence: CATSDRPTDTQYF. As DNA, the CDR3 is TGTGCCACGTCTGACAGACCCACAGATACGCAGTATTTT.

This clone was recorded a few times. This rearrangement joins TRBV2 to TRBJ1-1; the match to TRBD1 covers 8 bases. This CDR3 has 15 residues. V was pared by 6 bases and J by 1 base, with 7 bases of the junction left unmatched. The germline V gene has CDR1 SNHLY and CDR2 FYNNEI. The CDR3 bases are TGTGCCAGCAGGGAGATAGACAGGGGGAACACTGAAGCTTTCTTT. Its translation is CASREIDRGNTEAFF.

The chain has TRBV2 and TRBJ1-5; 7 nucleotides match TRBD1. The CDR3 has 13 residues. The germline CDR1 and CDR2 sequences are SNHLY and FYNNEI. Trimming at V came to 5 bases and at J to 5 bases, leaving 3 bases not matched to a gene. The CDR3 region is CASSRQGDQPQHF. CDR3 nucleotide sequence: TGTGCCAGCAGTCGCCAGGGGGATCAGCCCCAGCATTTT.

There are a few counts of this clone. The rearrangement uses TRBV29-1 and TRBJ2-1; 7 bases agree with TRBD1. Unmatched junction bases numbered 7, after V lost 7 bases and J lost 7 bases. CDR3 length: 12 residues. The V gene's germline CDR1 is SQVTM and CDR2 ANQGSEA. CDR3: CSAWDSRNEQFF. CDR3 sequence (DNA): TGCAGCGCCTGGGACAGCCGAAATGAGCAGTTCTTC.

This chain joins TRBV18 and TRBJ1-2, with D unresolved. The length of the CDR3 is 15 residues. Germline CDR1 and CDR2: KGHSH and LQKENI. Deletions cut 0 bases from V and 8 bases from J, with 16 bases between. CDR3 sequence: CASSPPRQYVGGYTF. The CDR3 DNA sequence: TGTGCCAGCTCACCACCGCGGCAGTACGTGGGGGGCTACACCTTC.

The rearrangement links TRBV7-7 to TRBJ2-1, with TRBD2 matching over 13 bases. CDR3 length: 15 residues. Germline assignment: CDR1 SSHAT and CDR2 FNYEAQ (reference sequence). Trimming cost V 5 bases and J 9 bases; bases outside gene matches: 7. CDR3 sequence reads: CASSNGLAGEGEQFF. The CDR3 DNA reads TGTGCCAGCAGCAATGGACTAGCGGGAGAGGGTGAGCAGTTCTTC.

The V gene is TRBV27, the J gene TRBJ1-4; possible D gene TRBD1, 5 bases. CDR1 is MNHEY, CDR2 SMNVEV, per germline (reference sequence). The CDR3 has 14 residues. V lost 3 bases and J lost 6, with 11 bases in between. The CDR3 reads CASSFGGGYEKLFF. CDR3 bases: TGTGCCAGCAGTTTTGGCGGGGGGTATGAAAAACTGTTTTTT.

V usage is TRBV15 and J usage is TRBJ1-1; D is unresolved. The germline V gene encodes CDR1 LNHNV and CDR2 YYDKDF (reference sequence). Trimming cost V 4 bases and J 7 bases, with 10 bases left between them. There are 12 residues in the CDR3. The CDR3 DNA is TGTGCCACCAGCACCCTGTCCGGTGAAGCTTTCTTT. Its protein product is CATSTLSGEAFF.